Following are 20 T cell receptor beta chains from one sample sequenced in a study of control samples from healthy donors and cancer patients. Profiling relied on immunoSEQ multiplex PCR, and the TCRdb table lists in-frame clones only, not all of them. This sample has 45,000 to 60,000 clones, with 85% to 95% found just once. The sequenced sample consisted of blood. These receptors all come from a man in his thirties or forties in good health.

This clone was seen just once. The V call is TRBV18, the J call TRBJ2-1, with TRBD1 as a possible D gene (5 bases). This CDR3 is 14 amino acids long. Trimming stripped 7 bases from V and 6 bases from J, with 16 bases between. CDR1 and CDR2 (germline): KGHSH, LQKENI. CDR3 nucleotide sequence: TGTGCCAGCTTAATCGACAGTGACCTCAATGAGCAGTTCTTC. Translating gives CASLIDSDLNEQFF.

This chain links TRBV9 with TRBJ2-5; TRBD2 agrees at 9 bases. There are 15 residues in the CDR3. Germline V gives CDR1 SGDLS, CDR2 YYNGEE. Trimming cost V 4 bases and J 4 bases; bases outside gene matches: 8. The CDR3 loop reads CASSSKSGGRETQYF. CDR3 coding DNA: TGTGCCAGCAGCTCAAAGAGCGGGGGGCGAGAGACCCAGTACTTC. Drawing the rest from reference TRBV9 and TRBJ2-5, the complete variable domain is DSGVTQTPKHLITATGQRVTLRCSPRSGDLSVYWYQQSLDQGLQFLIQYYNGEERAKGNILERFSAQQFPDLHSELNLSSLELGDSALYFCASSSKSGGRETQYFGPGTRLLVL.

V gene TRBV6-6 combines with J gene TRBJ2-1; 7 positions match TRBD1. The trim removed 5 bases at V and 1 base at J, leaving 11 bases unmatched. This CDR3 contains 17 residues. The germline V gene encodes CDR1 MNHNY and CDR2 SVGAGI (reference sequence). The DNA for the CDR3 is TGTGCCAGCAGTCGAAAGCCGGGACAGCTTTCCTACAATGAGCAGTTCTTC. Amino acids: CASSRKPGQLSYNEQFF.

The V and J genes are TRBV30 and TRBJ2-1, with 8 bases identical to TRBD2. V shed 0 bases, J shed 7 bases, and the junction held 8 bases outside the gene matches. CDR1 and CDR2 from the germline V gene are GTSNPN and SVGIG (reference sequence). The CDR3 is 15 residues long. This CDR3 is CAWSVAGGAVNEQFF. In DNA form, the CDR3 reads TGTGCCTGGAGTGTAGCCGGGGGGGCGGTGAATGAGCAGTTCTTC.

V usage is TRBV30 and J usage is TRBJ1-4; weak D call: TRBD1 (6 bases). CDR1 and CDR2 (germline): GTSNPN, SVGIG (reference sequence). The CDR3 has 15 residues. Trimming left V 3 bases short and J 4 bases short, with 15 bases between. The CDR3 DNA reads TGTGCCTGGAGCCCTGGCGGGACAAATAATGAAAAACTGTTTTTT. Its protein is CAWSPGGTNNEKLFF.

The CDR3 DNA reads as TGCAGTGCTAAACAGGGGGGAGCTTTCTTT. Translating it yields CSAKQGGAFF. This sequence joins TRBV20-1 and TRBJ1-1, with TRBD1 identical over 8 bases. The germline CDR1 and CDR2 sequences are DFQATT and SNEGSKA (reference sequence). The CDR3 is 10 residues long. J gave up 10 bases and V 4 bases, and 2 bases lay outside the gene matches.

The CDR3 sequence is CASSPRPGGASNEKLFF. CDR3 nucleotides: TGTGCCAGCAGCCCGAGACCAGGGGGCGCGTCTAATGAAAAACTGTTTTTT. The chain couples TRBV4-2 to TRBJ1-4, with TRBD1 matching over 8 bases. The germline V gene has CDR1 LGHNA and CDR2 YNFKEQ. The CDR3 runs 17 residues. After removal of 4 bases from V and 3 bases from J, the junction contained 10 bases not matched to a gene.

The sample holds one count of this clone. This rearrangement joins TRBV3-1 (or the pseudogene TRBV3-2) to TRBJ1-1; D call uncertain. Germline values: CDR1 LGHDT, CDR2 YNNKEL (reference sequence). CDR3 length equals 15 residues. The ends were cut back, 1 base at V and 2 bases at J, with 11 bases in the middle. This chain's CDR3 is CASSQGVESNTEAFF. CDR3 DNA: TGTGCCAGCAGCCAAGGGGTGGAGTCTAACACTGAAGCTTTCTTT.

The rearrangement uses TRBV18 and TRBJ1-5; 7 bases are shared with TRBD1. Losses at the gene ends were 1 base for V and 1 base for J; bases not matched to a gene: 1. This CDR3 comprises 15 residues. Germline V CDR1 and CDR2: KGHSH, LQKENI. The CDR3 nucleotides are TGTGCCAGCTCACCACTGGGACAGAGCAATCAGCCCCAGCATTTT. Its translation is CASSPLGQSNQPQHF.

The V and J genes are TRBV2 and TRBJ1-5; TRBD1 matches 7 bases. The V gene end was trimmed by 8 bases and the J gene end by 6 bases; junction bases not matched to a gene: 22. The CDR3 runs to 18 residues. From germline, CDR1 is SNHLY and CDR2 FYNNEI. As DNA, the CDR3 is TGTGCCAGCGCCAAAGCAGGGGGTGGGTATCGATCCGTTCAGCCCCAGCATTTT. This codes for CASAKAGGGYRSVQPQHF.

This clone was detected only a few times. J is TRBJ2-7 and V is TRBV5-1; D is undetermined. The germline CDR1 and CDR2 sequences are SGHRS and YFSETQ. The CDR3 covers 14 residues. The V and J ends lost 0 bases and 2 bases respectively, with 9 bases between them. The DNA of the CDR3 is TGCGCCAGCAGCTTGGAAGTCTACCCCTACGAGCAGTACTTC. Amino acids: CASSLEVYPYEQYF.

The J gene is TRBJ2-1, the V gene TRBV7-2; D is uncertain. Germline CDR1 and CDR2: SGHTA and FQGNSA. The CDR3 is 15 residues long. The ends were cut back, 4 bases at V and 2 bases at J, with 12 bases in the middle. CDR3 region: CASSSGWATYNEQFF. The CDR3 DNA reads as TGTGCCAGCAGCTCCGGTTGGGCCACCTACAATGAGCAGTTCTTC.

The chain couples TRBV5-1 to TRBJ1-5; TRBD1 agrees at 8 bases. CDR1 and CDR2 from the germline V gene are SGHRS and YFSETQ. The CDR3 is 15 amino acids. The V segment lost 4 bases and the J segment 2 bases; nucleotides outside the gene matches: 5. The CDR3 DNA follows: TGCGCCAGCAGCGCAGGACAGGGAGGCAATCAGCCCCAGCATTTT. Amino acids: CASSAGQGGNQPQHF. The variable domain in full, completed from reference TRBV5-1 and TRBJ1-5, reads KAGVTQTPRYLIKTRGQQVTLSCSPISGHRSVSWYQQTPGQGLQFLFEYFSETQRNKGNFPGRFSGRQFSNSRSEMNVSTLELGDSALYLCASSAGQGGNQPQHFGDGTRLSIL.

This clone was observed a single time. The gene calls are TRBV5-6 and TRBJ1-4; the D is unclear. This CDR3 is 13 amino acids long. CDR1 and CDR2 (germline): SGHDT, YYEEEE. The V end lost 4 bases, the J end lost 3 bases, and 7 bases lay between the germline ends. The CDR3 region has the DNA TGTGCCAGCAGCGAGGACCCTAATGAAAAACTGTTTTTT. Translation gives CASSEDPNEKLFF.

The chain is built from TRBV9 and TRBJ1-2, with a weak D call TRBD1 (6 bases). The V end lost 4 bases, the J end lost 8 bases, and 15 bases lay between the germline ends. The CDR3 runs to 13 residues. Germline CDR1 is SGDLS and CDR2 is YYNGEE. The CDR3 protein is CASSTDSGEGYTF. CDR3 DNA sequence: TGTGCCAGCAGCACGGACAGTGGTGAAGGCTACACCTTC.

The rearrangement uses TRBV3-1 (or the pseudogene TRBV3-2) and TRBJ2-5; perhaps TRBD2 as D (5 bases). The CDR3 spans 14 residues. V lost 0 bases, J lost 1 base, and 6 bases lay in between. Germline V gene sequence: CDR1 LGHDT, CDR2 YNNKEL (reference sequence). CDR3 bases: TGTGCCAGCAGCCAAGAGGACTTCCAAGAGACCCAGTACTTC. This gives the protein CASSQEDFQETQYF.

J is TRBJ2-7 and V is TRBV7-9; 7 nucleotides match TRBD2. V dropped 5 bases and J dropped 5; count of bases not matched to a gene: 15. In germline, CDR1 is SEHNR, CDR2 FQNEAQ (reference sequence). The CDR3 contains 16 residues. CDR3 in DNA: TGTGCCAGCAGCCCACTCGGCCAGCGGGGTACCCACGAGCAGTACTTC. Translated, it gives CASSPLGQRGTHEQYF.

The genes are TRBV7-2 and TRBJ1-1, with D tentatively TRBD1 (5 bases). V was cut by 4 bases and J by 6 bases, with 12 bases left in between. The CDR3 length is 13 residues. Germline V gives CDR1 SGHTA, CDR2 FQGNSA. CDR3 amino acids: CASSSGGRAEAFF. CDR3 in DNA: TGTGCCAGCAGCTCCGGGGGGAGGGCTGAAGCTTTCTTT. Combining the CDR3 with reference TRBV7-2 and TRBJ1-1 gives the whole variable domain GAGVSQSPSNKVTEKGKDVELRCDPISGHTALYWYRQSLGQGLEFLIYFQGNSAPDKSGLPSDRFSAERTGGSVSTLTIQRTQQEDSAVYLCASSSGGRAEAFFGQGTRLTVV.

The chain carries TRBV6-1 and TRBJ1-5; 7 nucleotides align to TRBD1. The CDR3 consists of 15 residues. Germline lookup yields CDR1 MNHNS and CDR2 SASEGT. J lost 6 bases, V lost 3 bases, and 8 bases had no gene match. The CDR3 DNA follows: TGTGCCAGCAGTGACGGGGACAGTCCTTTTCAGCCCCAGCATTTT. This sequence encodes CASSDGDSPFQPQHF.

This rearrangement joins TRBV27 to TRBJ1-1; TRBD1 aligns across 8 bases. Germline CDR1 is MNHEY and CDR2 is SMNVEV (reference sequence). CDR3 length: 15 amino acids. Trimming cost V 7 bases and J 0 bases; bases outside gene matches: 7. The CDR3 DNA reads TGTGCCAGCACCAGGAGACAGGGGATGAACACTGAAGCTTTCTTT. Its protein product is CASTRRQGMNTEAFF.